These T cell receptor beta chains were read from a single sample in a study of tumor-infiltrating lymphocytes in glioblastoma multiforme. MiXCR was run by TCRdb on the multiplex PCR reads, yielding one entry per CDR3 protein. Of about 32,000 distinct CDR3 sequences in the sample, around 60% were seen once. The specimen was brain tumor tissue. The receptors were sampled from a male donor with glioblastoma. CDR3s include the opening cysteine and the closing phenylalanine or tryptophan. A D gene is named only where the DNA matches it firmly. Clone sizes are given selectively: once, few, many, or a class where the clone is expanded.

v_gene	abundance	d_gene	j_gene	CDR3aa	CDR3nt
TRBV11-2	NA	TRBD2	TRBJ2-2	CASSPQLAGVNTGELFF	TGTGCCAGCAGCCCACAACTAGCGGGAGTAAACACCGGGGAGCTGTTTTTT
TRBV11-2	NA	NA	TRBJ2-2	CASRGAGAGVPGELFF	TGTGCCAGCAGGGGGGCGGGTGCGGGAGTTCCCGGGGAGCTGTTTTTT
TRBV30	many	NA	TRBJ1-2	CAWSGGDYGYTF	TGTGCCTGGAGCGGGGGGGACTATGGCTACACCTTC
TRBV5-6	many	TRBD1	TRBJ1-1	CASSLWDSELTEAFF	TGTGCCAGCAGTCTTTGGGACAGTGAGTTGACTGAAGCTTTCTTT
TRBV4-1	NA	TRBD1	TRBJ2-5	CASSPLPGTGHLETQYF	TGCGCCAGCAGCCCGCTCCCGGGGACAGGGCACTTGGAGACCCAGTACTTC
TRBV20-1	medium-sized	NA	TRBJ1-2	CSVSGGGYTF	TGCAGTGTAAGCGGGGGTGGCTACACCTTC
TRBV20-1	many	TRBD2	TRBJ2-1	CSARDPGLAGGLEQFF	TGCAGTGCTAGAGATCCGGGGCTAGCGGGAGGGCTGGAGCAGTTCTTC
TRBV6-1	large	TRBD1	TRBJ2-1	CASSELDRGPYNEQFF	TGTGCCAGCAGTGAACTGGACAGGGGCCCTTACAATGAGCAGTTCTTC
TRBV29-1	NA	NA	TRBJ2-7	CSVRGLHNEPYF	TGCAGCGTTCGGGGGCTACACAACGAGCCGTACTTC
TRBV20-1	NA	NA	TRBJ2-1	CSADSHQTYNKQFF	TGCAGTGCCGACTCCCACCAAACCTACAATAAGCAGTTCTTC
TRBV5-6	NA	NA	TRBJ1-2	CASSLAGRYGYTF	TGTGCCAGCAGCCTTGCAGGGCGCTATGGCTACACCTTC
TRBV12-3/TRBV12-4	NA	NA	TRBJ2-6	CASSHRPAFIIGSSSGANVLTF	TGTGCCAGCAGTCACCGGCCTGCCTTTATTATCGGGAGCAGTTCTGGGGCCAACGTCCTGACTTTC
TRBV20-1	many	TRBD2	TRBJ2-1	CSASTSGRATYNEQFF	TGCAGTGCTAGTACTAGCGGGAGGGCCACCTACAATGAGCAGTTCTTC
TRBV6-5	NA	NA	TRBJ2-7	CASCYLQGYEQYF	TGTGCCAGCTGTTACCTACAGGGCTACGAGCAGTACTTC
TRBV18	once	NA	TRBJ1-2	CASSPDRDGRGYTF	TGTGCCAGCTCACCTGACAGAGACGGAAGAGGCTACACCTTC
TRBV11-2	medium-sized	TRBD2	TRBJ2-5	CASSLGVSGGPQETQYF	TGTGCCAGCAGCTTAGGGGTCTCGGGAGGGCCGCAAGAGACCCAGTACTTC